This TCR beta chain stems from a study of T-cell reconstitution after alpha-beta-depleted transplantation in children (dated by TCRdb to the mid-2010s). Regarding the complete study: The study quantitatively tracked T-cell immune reconstitution after TCRalphabeta/CD19-depleted allogeneic hematopoietic cell transplantation in children using TCR repertoire profiling. Overall study results and their limits: About two months after transplant, the apparently early recovery of alphabetaT-cell counts reportedly depended on just several hundred clones that had expanded rapidly and came from non-depleted graft cells. The high TCRbeta diversity at day 60 in some patients was ascribed to recipient T cells and intrathymic progenitors that had survived conditioning. Hyperexpanded clone frequencies declined over subsequent months; after one year, T-cell counts and TCRbeta diversity were mostly attributed to newly produced T cells.

CDR1 and CDR2, looked up from the germline V gene, are SGHTA and FQGNSA. For this chain, trimming is 1 base at the V end and 3 bases at the J end, and the number of junction bases without a gene match is 5. The CDR3 goes from the cysteine to the phenylalanine over 15 residues. Left in the record is the CDR3 DNA by itself, 45 bases read in frame from the first base. The sample's treatment or condition label, in plain terms: allogeneic hematopoietic cell transplantation with graft depleted of TCRalphabeta T cells and CD19 B cells. TCRalphabeta/CD19-depleted allogeneic hematopoietic cell grafts were given to the transplant recipients, all of whom were children. The library was prepared using PCR. Instrument used: Illumina HiSeq 2500. TCR library preparation used molecular barcoding, with unique molecular identifiers applied to normalize quantification of the TCRbeta repertoire. TCRdb's own reprocessing of the public reads used fastp at Q25 and MiXCR and kept productive beta chains. Rows are combined by CDR3 protein, so each entry shows the most common genes and DNA. Within this sample are hundreds of thousands of distinct CDR3 sequences, with about 11% of them counted one time only. In total, the top ten clones hold approximately 28% of the sample.

This clonotype was counted many times. The target of this receptor is not known. One base away there is no much larger clone; base qualities are not given. The chain links TRBV7-2 with TRBJ2-7; 8 of the junction bases match TRBD1. The input for sequencing was PBMCs, taken before TCRalphabeta/CD19-depleted stem cell transplant. The TCR comes from a child under two years old with acute myeloid leukemia, due to receive a stem cell transplant. For the CDR3, the sequence is CASSLGTGNFYEQYF. The sequenced DNA: TGTGCCAGCAGCTTAGGGACAGGGAATTTCTACGAGCAGTACTTC. Reference TRBV7-2 and TRBJ2-7 genes cover what lies past the CDR3, so the full variable domain is GAGVSQSPSNKVTEKGKDVELRCDPISGHTALYWYRQSLGQGLEFLIYFQGNSAPDKSGLPSDRFSAERTGGSVSTLTIQRTQQEDSAVYLCASSLGTGNFYEQYFGPGTRLTVT.